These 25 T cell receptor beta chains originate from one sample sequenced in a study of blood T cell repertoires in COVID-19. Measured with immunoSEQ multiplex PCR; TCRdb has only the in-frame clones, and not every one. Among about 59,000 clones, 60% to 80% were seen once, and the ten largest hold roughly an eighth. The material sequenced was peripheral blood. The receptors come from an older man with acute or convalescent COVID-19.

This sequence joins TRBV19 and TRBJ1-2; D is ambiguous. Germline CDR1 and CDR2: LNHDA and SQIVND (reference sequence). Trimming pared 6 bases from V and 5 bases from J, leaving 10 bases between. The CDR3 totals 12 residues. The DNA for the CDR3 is TGTGCCAGTAGGTCAGGTGTTTATGGCTACACCTTC. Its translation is CASRSGVYGYTF.

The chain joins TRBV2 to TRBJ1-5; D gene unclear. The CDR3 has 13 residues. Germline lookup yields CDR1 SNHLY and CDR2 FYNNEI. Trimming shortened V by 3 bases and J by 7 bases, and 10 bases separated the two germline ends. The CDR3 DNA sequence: TGTGCCAGCAGTGAGCGGCTGGAACAGCCCCAGCATTTT. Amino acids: CASSERLEQPQHF.

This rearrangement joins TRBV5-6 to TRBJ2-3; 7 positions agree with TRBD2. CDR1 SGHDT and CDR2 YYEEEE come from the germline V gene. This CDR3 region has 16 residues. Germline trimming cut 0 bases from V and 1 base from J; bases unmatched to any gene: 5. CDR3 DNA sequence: TGTGCCAGCAGCTTGGGTTTGAGCGGGGGCACAGATACGCAGTATTTT. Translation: CASSLGLSGGTDTQYF.

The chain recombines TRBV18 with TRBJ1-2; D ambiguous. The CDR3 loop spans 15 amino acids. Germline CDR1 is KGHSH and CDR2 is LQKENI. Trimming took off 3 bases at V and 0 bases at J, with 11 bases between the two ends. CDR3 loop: CASSPDGGPNYGYTF. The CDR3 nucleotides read TGTGCCAGCTCACCGGACGGAGGTCCTAACTATGGCTACACCTTC.

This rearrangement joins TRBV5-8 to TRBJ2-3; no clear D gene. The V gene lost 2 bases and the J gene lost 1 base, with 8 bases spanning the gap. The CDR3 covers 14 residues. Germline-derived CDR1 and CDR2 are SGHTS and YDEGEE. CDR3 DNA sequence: TGTGCCAGCAGCTTTTGGCAGGGCACAGATACGCAGTATTTT. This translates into CASSFWQGTDTQYF.

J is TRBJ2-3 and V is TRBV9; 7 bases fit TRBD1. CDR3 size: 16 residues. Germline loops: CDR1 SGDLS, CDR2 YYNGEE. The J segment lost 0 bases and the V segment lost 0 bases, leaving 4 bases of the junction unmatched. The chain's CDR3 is CASSVVGQASTDTQYF. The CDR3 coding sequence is TGTGCCAGCAGCGTAGTCGGACAGGCTAGCACAGATACGCAGTATTTT.

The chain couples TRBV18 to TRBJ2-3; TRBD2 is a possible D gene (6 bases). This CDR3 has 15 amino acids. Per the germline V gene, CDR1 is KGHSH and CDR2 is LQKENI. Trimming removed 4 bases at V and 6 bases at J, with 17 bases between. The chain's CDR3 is CASSLTSPGVDTQYF. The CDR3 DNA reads TGTGCCAGCTCACTTACGTCACCGGGGGTGGATACGCAGTATTTT.

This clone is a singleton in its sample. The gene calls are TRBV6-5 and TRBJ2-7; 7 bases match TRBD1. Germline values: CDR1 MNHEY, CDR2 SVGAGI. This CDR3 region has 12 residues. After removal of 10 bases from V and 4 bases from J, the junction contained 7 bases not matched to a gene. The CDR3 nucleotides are TGTGCCACAGACAGGGTATCGTACGAGCAGTACTTC. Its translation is CATDRVSYEQYF.

The CDR3 region has the DNA TGTGCCAGCAGACCGGGACTAGCTGGATCGGAGTACAATGAGCAGTTCTTC. Residues: CASRPGLAGSEYNEQFF. V usage is TRBV11-2 and J usage is TRBJ2-1, with 9 bases matching TRBD2. The CDR3 loop spans 17 amino acids. Germline trimming cut 6 bases from V and 4 bases from J; bases unmatched to any gene: 13. Per germline, CDR1 SGHAT and CDR2 FQNNGV. The full variable domain, its missing parts supplied by reference TRBV11-2 and TRBJ2-1, is EAGVAQSPRYKIIEKRQSVAFWCNPISGHATLYWYQQILGQGPKLLIQFQNNGVVDDSQLPKDRFSAERLKGVDSTLKIQPAKLEDSAVYLCASRPGLAGSEYNEQFFGPGTRLTVL.

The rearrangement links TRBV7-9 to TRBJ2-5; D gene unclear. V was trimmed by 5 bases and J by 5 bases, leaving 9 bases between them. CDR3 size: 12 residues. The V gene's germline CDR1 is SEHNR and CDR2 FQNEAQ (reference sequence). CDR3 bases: TGTGCCAGCAGCCCCTCCTCCGAGACCCAGTACTTC. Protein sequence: CASSPSSETQYF.

The CDR3 loop is CASSPDGMDSPLHF. In DNA form, the CDR3 reads TGCGCCAGCAGTCCGGACGGGATGGATTCACCCCTCCACTTT. V is TRBV10-2 and J is TRBJ1-6, with D uncertain. V lost 5 bases, J lost 8 bases, and 13 bases lay in between. CDR1 is WSHSY, CDR2 SAAADI, per germline. The length of the CDR3 is 14 residues.

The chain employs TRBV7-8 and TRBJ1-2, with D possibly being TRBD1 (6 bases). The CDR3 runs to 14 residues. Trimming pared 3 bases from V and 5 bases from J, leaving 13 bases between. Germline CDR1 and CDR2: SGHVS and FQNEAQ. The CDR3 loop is CASSLMAGAYGYTF. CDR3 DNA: TGTGCCAGCAGCTTGATGGCGGGGGCTTATGGCTACACCTTC.

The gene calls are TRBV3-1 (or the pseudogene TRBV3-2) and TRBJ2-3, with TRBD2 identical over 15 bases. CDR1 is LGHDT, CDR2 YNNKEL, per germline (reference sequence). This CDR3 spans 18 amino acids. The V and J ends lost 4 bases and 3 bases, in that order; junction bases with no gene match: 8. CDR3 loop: CASSLEGLAGGGTDTQYF. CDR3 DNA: TGTGCCAGCAGCCTAGAGGGACTAGCGGGAGGCGGGACAGATACGCAGTATTTT.

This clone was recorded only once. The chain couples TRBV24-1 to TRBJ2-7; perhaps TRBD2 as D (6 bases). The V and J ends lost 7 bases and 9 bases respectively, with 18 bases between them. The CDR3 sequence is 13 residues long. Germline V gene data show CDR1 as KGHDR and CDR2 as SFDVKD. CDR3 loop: CATSGGPGLPQYF. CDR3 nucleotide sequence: TGTGCCACCAGCGGAGGACCGGGACTGCCGCAGTACTTC.

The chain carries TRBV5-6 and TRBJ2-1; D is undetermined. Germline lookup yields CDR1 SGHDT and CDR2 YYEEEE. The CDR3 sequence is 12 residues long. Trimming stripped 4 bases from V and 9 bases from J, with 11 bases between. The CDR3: CASSPNRGEQFF. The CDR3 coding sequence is TGTGCCAGCAGCCCGAACCGAGGTGAGCAGTTCTTC. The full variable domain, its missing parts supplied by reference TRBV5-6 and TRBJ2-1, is DAGVTQSPTHLIKTRGQQVTLRCSPKSGHDTVSWYQQALGQGPQFIFQYYEEEERQRGNFPDRFSGHQFPNYSSELNVNALLLGDSALYLCASSPNRGEQFFGPGTRLTVL.

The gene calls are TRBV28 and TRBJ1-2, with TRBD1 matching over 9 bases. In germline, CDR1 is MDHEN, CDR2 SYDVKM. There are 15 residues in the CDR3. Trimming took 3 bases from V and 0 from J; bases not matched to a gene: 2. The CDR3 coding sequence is TGTGCCAGCAGTTTTGGGACAGGGTCTAACTATGGCTACACCTTC. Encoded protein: CASSFGTGSNYGYTF.

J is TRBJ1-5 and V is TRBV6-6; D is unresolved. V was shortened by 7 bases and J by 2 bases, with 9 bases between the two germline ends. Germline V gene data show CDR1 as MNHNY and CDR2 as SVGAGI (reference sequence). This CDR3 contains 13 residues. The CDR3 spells CASTGRGNQPQHF. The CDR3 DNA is TGTGCCAGCACGGGGAGGGGCAATCAGCCCCAGCATTTT.

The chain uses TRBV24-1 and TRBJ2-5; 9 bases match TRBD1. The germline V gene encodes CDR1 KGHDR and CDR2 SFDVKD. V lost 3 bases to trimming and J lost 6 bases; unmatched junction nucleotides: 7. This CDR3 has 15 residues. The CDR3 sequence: CATSDPGQGLKTQYF. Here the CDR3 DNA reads TGTGCCACCAGTGATCCGGGACAGGGTTTGAAGACCCAGTACTTC.

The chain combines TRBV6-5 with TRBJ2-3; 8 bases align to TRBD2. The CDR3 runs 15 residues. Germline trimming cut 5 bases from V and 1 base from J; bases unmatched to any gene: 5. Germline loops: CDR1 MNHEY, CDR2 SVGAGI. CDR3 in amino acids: CASSPGGRGTDTQYF. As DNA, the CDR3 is TGTGCCAGCAGTCCGGGGGGGCGGGGCACAGATACGCAGTATTTT.

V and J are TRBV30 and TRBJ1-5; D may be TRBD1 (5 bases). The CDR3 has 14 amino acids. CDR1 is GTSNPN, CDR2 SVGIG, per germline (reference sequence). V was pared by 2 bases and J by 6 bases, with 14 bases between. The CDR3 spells CAWSPDSLVQPQHF. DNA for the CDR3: TGTGCCTGGAGTCCAGACAGTCTAGTTCAGCCCCAGCATTTT.

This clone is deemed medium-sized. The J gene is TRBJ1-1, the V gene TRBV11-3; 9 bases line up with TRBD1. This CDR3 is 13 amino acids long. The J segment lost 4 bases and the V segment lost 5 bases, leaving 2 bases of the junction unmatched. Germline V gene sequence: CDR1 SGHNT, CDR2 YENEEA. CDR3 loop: CASSPDRGTEAFF. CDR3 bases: TGTGCCAGCAGCCCGGACAGGGGCACTGAAGCTTTCTTT.

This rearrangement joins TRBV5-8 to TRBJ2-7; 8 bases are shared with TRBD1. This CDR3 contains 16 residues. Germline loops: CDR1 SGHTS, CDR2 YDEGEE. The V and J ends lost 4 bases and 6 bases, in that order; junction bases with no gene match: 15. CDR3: CASSTKDRGRALEQYF. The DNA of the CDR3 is TGTGCCAGCAGCACTAAAGACAGGGGCAGAGCCCTCGAGCAGTACTTC.

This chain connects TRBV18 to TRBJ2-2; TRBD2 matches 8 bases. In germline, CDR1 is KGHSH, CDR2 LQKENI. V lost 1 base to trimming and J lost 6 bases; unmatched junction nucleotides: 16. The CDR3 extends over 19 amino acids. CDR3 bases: TGTGCCAGCTCACCACACTCTCTGGTCGGGAGGGCCTCGGCCGGGGAGCTGTTTTTT. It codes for CASSPHSLVGRASAGELFF.

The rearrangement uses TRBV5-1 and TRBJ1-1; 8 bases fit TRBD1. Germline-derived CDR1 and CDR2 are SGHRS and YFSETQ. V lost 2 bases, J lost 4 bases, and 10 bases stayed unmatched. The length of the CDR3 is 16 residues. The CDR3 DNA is TGCGCCAGCAGCTTAGGACAGGGTATCTTTAGCACTGAAGCTTTCTTT. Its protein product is CASSLGQGIFSTEAFF.

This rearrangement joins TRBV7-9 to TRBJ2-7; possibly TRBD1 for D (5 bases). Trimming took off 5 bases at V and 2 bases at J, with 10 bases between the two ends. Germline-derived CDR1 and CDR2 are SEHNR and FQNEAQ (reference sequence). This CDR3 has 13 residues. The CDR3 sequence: CASSQGPPYEQYF. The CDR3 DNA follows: TGTGCCAGCAGCCAGGGCCCCCCCTACGAGCAGTACTTC.